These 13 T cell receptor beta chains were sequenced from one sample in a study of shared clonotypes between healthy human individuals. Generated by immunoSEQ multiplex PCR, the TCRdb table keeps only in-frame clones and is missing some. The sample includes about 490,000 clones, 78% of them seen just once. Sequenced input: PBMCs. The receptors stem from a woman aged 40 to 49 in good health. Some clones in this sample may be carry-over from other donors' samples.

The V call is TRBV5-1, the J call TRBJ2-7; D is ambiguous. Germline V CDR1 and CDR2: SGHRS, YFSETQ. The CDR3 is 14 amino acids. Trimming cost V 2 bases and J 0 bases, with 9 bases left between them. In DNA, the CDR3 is TGCGCCAGCAGCTTCGGACGAAGCTCCTACGAGCAGTACTTC. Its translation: CASSFGRSSYEQYF.

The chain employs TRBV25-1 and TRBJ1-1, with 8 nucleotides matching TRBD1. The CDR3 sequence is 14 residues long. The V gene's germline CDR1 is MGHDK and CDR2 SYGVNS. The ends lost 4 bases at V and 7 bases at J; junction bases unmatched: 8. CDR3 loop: CASSGAGGTGEAFF. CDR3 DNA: TGTGCCAGCAGTGGGGCAGGGGGCACGGGTGAAGCTTTCTTT.

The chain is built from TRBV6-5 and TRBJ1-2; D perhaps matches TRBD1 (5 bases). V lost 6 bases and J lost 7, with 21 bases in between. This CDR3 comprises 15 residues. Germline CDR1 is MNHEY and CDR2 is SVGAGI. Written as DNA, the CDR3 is TGTGCCAGCAGACCCCGGTTGGGGCGCAGGGCTGGCTACACCTTC. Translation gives CASRPRLGRRAGYTF.

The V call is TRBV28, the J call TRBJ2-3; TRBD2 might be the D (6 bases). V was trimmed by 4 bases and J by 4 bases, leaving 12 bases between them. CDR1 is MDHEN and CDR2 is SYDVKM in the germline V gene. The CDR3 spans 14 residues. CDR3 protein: CASSYAGLPDTQYF. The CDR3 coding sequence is TGTGCCAGCAGTTATGCGGGGCTCCCAGATACGCAGTATTTT.

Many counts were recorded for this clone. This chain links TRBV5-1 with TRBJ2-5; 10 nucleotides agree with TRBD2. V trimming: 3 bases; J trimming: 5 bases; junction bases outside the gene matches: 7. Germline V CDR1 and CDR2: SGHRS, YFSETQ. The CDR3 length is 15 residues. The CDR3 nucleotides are TGCGCCAGCAGCTCCCGAGCGGGGGGGTCTGAGACCCAGTACTTC. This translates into CASSSRAGGSETQYF.

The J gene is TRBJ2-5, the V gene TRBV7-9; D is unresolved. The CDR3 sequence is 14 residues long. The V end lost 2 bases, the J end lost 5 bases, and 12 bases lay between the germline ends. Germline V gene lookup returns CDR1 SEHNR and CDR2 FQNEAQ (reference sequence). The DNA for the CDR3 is TGTGCCAGCAGCTTAAGACAAGGGCAGGAGACCCAGTACTTC. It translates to CASSLRQGQETQYF.

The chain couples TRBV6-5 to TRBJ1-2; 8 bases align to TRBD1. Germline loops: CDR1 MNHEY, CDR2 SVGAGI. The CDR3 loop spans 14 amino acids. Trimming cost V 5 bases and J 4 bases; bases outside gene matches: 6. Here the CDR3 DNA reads TGTGCCAGCAGTAACAGGGGGTCTGGCTATGGCTACACCTTC. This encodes CASSNRGSGYGYTF.

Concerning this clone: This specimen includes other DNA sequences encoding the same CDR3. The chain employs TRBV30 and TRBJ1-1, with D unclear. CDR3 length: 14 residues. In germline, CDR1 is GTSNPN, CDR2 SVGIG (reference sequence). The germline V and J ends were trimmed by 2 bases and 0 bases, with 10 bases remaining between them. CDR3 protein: CAWSPPVMNTEAFF. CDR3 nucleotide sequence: TGTGCCTGGAGTCCCCCTGTCATGAACACTGAAGCTTTCTTT.

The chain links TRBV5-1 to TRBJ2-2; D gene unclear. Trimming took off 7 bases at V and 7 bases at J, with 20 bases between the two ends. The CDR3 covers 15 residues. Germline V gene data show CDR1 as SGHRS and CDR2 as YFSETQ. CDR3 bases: TGCGCCAGCCAACACCGGGCTCCGCGCGGCGGGGAGCTGTTTTTT. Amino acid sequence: CASQHRAPRGGELFF.

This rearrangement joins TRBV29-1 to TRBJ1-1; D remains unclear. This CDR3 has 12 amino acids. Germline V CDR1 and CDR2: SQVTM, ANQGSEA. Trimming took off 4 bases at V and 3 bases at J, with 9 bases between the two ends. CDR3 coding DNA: TGCAGCGTTGTTTCGGTTCACACTGAAGCTTTCTTT. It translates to CSVVSVHTEAFF.

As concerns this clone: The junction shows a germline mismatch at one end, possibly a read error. The CDR3 loop reads CASSLTSGRQEQYF. The CDR3 nucleotides are TGTGCCAGCAGCCTAACTAGCGGGAGGCAGGAGCAGTACTTC. The chain carries TRBV7-3 and TRBJ2-7; 12 bases are shared with TRBD2. The CDR3 sequence is 14 residues long. CDR1 is SGHTA, CDR2 FQGTGA, per germline.

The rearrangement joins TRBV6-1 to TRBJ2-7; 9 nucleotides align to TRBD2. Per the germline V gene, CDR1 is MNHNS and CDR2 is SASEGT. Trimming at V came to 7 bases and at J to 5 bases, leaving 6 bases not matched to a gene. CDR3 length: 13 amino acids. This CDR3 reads CASTTSGRHEQYF. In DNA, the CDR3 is TGTGCCAGCACGACTAGCGGCCGCCACGAGCAGTACTTC.

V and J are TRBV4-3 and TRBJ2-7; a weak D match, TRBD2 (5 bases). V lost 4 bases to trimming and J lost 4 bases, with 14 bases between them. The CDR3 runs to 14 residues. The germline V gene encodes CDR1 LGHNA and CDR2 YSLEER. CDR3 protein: CASSRELVPYEQYF. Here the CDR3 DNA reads TGCGCCAGCAGCCGGGAACTAGTCCCGTACGAGCAGTACTTC.